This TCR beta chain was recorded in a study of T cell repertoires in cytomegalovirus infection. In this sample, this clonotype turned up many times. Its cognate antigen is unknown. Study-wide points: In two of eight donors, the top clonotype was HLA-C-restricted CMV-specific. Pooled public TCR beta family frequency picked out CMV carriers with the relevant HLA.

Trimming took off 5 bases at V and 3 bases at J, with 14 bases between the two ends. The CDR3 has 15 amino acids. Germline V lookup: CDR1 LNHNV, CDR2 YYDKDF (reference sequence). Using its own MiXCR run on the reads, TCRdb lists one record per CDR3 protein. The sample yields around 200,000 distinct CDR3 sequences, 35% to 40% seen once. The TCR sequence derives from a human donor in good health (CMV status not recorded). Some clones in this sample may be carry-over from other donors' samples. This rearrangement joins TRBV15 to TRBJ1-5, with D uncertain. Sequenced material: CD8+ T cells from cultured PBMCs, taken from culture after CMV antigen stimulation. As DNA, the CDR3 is TGTGCCACCAGCCCCGAGGGAGGGCTCAATCAGCCCCAGCATTTT. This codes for CATSPEGGLNQPQHF.